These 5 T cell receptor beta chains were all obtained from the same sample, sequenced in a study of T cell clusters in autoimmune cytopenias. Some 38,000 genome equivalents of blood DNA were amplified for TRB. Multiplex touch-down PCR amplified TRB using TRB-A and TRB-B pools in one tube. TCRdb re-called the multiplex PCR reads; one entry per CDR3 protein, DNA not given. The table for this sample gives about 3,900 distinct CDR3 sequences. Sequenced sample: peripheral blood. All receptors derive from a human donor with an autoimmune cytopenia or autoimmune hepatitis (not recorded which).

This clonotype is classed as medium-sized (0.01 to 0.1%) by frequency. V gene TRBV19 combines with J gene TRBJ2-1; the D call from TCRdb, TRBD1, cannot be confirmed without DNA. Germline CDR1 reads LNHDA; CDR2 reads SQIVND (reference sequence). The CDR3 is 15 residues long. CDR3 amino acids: CASKGDRGRGGEQFF.

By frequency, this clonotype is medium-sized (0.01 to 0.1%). CDR3 amino acids: CASSPGTGYGYTF. The rearrangement joins TRBV12-3 or TRBV12-4 to TRBJ1-2; TCRdb lists TRBD1, though no DNA is available to test this call. This CDR3 spans 13 amino acids.

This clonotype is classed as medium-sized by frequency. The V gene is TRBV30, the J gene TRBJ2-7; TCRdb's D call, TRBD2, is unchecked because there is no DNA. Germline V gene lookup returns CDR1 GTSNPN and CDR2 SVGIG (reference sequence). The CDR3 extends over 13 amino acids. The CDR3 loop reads CAWDGTSSYEQYF.

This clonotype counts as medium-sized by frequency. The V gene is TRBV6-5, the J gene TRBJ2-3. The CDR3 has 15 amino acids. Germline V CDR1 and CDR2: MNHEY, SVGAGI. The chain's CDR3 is CASSYSQQLSDTQYF.

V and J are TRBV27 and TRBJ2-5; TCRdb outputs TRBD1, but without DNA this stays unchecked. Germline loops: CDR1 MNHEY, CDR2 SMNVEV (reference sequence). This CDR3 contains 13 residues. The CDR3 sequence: CASSEGTAETQYF.